Here is one TCR beta chain with its context. This CDR3 has 16 residues. Germline V gene sequence: CDR1 MDHEN, CDR2 SYDVKM. The V and J ends lost 5 bases and 4 bases, in that order; junction bases with no gene match: 12. Authors' processing steps: Amplifying reference gene primers gave estimates of nucleated cell counts. Sequenced by immunoSEQ multiplex PCR; TCRdb stores in-frame clones only, minus some. D and trimming come from the DNA, and the V and J calls and clone size come from that table. The data show more than 200,000 clones, around 87% seen once. The data originate from a study of blood T cell repertoires in COVID-19.

The sequence came from a man aged 25 to 45 in a cohort exposed to, infected with or recovered from COVID-19 (not recorded which). The chain carries TRBV28 and TRBJ2-5; TRBD2 matches 8 bases. Input material: PBMCs or T cells enriched from blood (not recorded which). This chain's CDR3 is CASSPRASGLGETQYF. The CDR3 nucleotides are TGTGCCAGCAGTCCCCGGGCTAGCGGGCTCGGAGAGACCCAGTACTTC.